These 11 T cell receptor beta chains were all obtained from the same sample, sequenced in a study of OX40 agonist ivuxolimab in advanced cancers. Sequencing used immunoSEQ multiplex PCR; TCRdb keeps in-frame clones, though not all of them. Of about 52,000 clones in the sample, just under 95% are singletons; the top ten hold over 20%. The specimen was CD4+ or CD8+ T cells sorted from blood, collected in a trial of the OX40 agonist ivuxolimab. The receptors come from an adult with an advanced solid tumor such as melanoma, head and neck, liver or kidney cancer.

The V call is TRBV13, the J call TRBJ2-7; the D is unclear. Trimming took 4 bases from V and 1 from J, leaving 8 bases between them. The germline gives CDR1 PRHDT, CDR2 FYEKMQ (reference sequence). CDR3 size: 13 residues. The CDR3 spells CASSWPGSYEQYF. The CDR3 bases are TGTGCCAGCAGCTGGCCTGGGTCCTACGAGCAGTACTTC.

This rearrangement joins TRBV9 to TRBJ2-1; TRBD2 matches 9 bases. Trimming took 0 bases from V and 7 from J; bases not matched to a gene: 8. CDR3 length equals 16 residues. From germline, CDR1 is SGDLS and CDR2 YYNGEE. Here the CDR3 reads CASSVGLAGFRNEQFF. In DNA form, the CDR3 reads TGTGCCAGCAGCGTAGGCCTAGCGGGGTTTCGGAATGAGCAGTTCTTC.

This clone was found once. The CDR3 here is CASSAQLDNEQFF. The CDR3 nucleotides read TGTGCCAGCAGTGCACAGCTAGATAATGAGCAGTTCTTC. This rearrangement joins TRBV2 to TRBJ2-1; D unresolved. In germline, CDR1 is SNHLY, CDR2 FYNNEI. Trimming stripped 4 bases from V and 7 bases from J, with 11 bases between. This CDR3 contains 13 residues.

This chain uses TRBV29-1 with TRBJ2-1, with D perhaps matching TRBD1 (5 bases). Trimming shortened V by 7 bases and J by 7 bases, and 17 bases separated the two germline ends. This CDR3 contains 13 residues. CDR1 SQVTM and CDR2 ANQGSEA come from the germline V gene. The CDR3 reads CSAPLGKGNEQFF. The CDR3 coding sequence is TGCAGCGCGCCTCTGGGGAAGGGGAATGAGCAGTTCTTC.

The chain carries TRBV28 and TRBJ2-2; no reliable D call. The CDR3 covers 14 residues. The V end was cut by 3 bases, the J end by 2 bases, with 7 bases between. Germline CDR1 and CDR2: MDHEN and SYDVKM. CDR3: CASSLYPNTGELFF. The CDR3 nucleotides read TGTGCCAGCAGTTTGTACCCAAACACCGGGGAGCTGTTTTTT.

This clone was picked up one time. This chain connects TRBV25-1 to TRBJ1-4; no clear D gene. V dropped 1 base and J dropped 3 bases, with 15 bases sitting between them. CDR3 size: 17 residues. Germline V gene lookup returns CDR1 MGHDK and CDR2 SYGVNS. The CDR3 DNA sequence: TGTGCCAGCAGTGAATCCATTGTGGGTGTGGCTAATGAAAAACTGTTTTTT. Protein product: CASSESIVGVANEKLFF. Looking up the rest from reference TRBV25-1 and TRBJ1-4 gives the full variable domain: EADIYQTPRYLVIGTGKKITLECSQTMGHDKMYWYQQDPGMELHLIHYSYGVNSTEKGDLSSESTVSRIRTEHFPLTLESARPSHTSQYLCASSESIVGVANEKLFFGSGTQLSVL.

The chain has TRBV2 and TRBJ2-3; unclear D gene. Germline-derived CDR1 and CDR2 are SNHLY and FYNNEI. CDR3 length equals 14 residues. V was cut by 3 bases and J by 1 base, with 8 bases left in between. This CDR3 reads CASSEEWGTDTQYF. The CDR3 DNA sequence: TGTGCCAGCAGTGAGGAGTGGGGCACAGATACGCAGTATTTT. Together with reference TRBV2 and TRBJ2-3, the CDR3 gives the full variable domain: EPEVTQTPSHQVTQMGQEVILRCVPISNHLYFYWYRQILGQKVEFLVSFYNNEISEKSEIFDDQFSVERPDGSNFTLKIRSTKLEDSAMYFCASSEEWGTDTQYFGPGTRLTVL.

CDR3 nucleotides: TGTGCCAGCAACCCGACAGGGCCGAACACTGAAGCTTTCTTT. It specifies CASNPTGPNTEAFF. This sequence joins TRBV6-5 and TRBJ1-1; 7 nucleotides agree with TRBD1. Trimming at V came to 7 bases and at J to 1 base, leaving 6 bases not matched to a gene. Germline-derived CDR1 and CDR2 are MNHEY and SVGAGI. This CDR3 comprises 14 residues.

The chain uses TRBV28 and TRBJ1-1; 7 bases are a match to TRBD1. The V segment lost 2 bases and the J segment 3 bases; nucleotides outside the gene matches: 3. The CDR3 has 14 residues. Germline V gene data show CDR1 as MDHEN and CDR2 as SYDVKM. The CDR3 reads CASSLLQGYTEAFF. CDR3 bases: TGTGCCAGCAGTTTACTACAGGGGTACACTGAAGCTTTCTTT.

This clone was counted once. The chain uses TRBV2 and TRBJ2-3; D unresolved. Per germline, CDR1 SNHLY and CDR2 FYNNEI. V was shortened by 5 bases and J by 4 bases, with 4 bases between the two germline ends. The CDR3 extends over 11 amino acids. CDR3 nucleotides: TGTGCCAGCAGTCCACCAGATACGCAGTATTTT. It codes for CASSPPDTQYF.

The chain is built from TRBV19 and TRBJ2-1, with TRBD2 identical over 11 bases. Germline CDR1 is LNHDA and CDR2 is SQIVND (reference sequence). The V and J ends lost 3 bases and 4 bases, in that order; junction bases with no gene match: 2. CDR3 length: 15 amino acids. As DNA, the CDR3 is TGTGCCAGTAGTATCGGGACTAGCGGATACAATGAGCAGTTCTTC. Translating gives CASSIGTSGYNEQFF.